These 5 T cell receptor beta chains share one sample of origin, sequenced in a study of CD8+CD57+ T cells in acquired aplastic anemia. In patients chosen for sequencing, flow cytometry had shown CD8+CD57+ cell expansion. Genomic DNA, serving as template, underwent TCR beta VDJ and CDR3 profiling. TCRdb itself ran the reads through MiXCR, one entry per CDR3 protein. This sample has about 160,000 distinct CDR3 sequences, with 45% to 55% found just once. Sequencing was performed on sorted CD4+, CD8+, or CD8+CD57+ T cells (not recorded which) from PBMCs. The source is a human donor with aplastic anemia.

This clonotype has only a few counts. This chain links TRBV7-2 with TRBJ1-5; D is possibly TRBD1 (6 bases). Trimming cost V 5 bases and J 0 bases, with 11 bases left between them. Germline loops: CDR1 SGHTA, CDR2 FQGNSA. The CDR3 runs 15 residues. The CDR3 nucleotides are TGTGCCAGCAGCCCCGGACAGAATAGCAATCAGCCCCAGCATTTT. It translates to CASSPGQNSNQPQHF.

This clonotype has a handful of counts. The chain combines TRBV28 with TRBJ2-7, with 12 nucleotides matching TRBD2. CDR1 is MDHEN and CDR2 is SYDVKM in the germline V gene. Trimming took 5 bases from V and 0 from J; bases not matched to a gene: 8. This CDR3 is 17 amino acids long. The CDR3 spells CASSPPRLAGVSYEQYF. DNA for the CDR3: TGTGCCAGCAGTCCACCACGACTAGCGGGAGTCTCCTACGAGCAGTACTTC. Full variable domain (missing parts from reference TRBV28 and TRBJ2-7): DVKVTQSSRYLVKRTGEKVFLECVQDMDHENMFWYRQDPGLGLRLIYFSYDVKMKEKGDIPEGYSVSREKKERFSLILESASTNQTSMYLCASSPPRLAGVSYEQYFGPGTRLTVT.

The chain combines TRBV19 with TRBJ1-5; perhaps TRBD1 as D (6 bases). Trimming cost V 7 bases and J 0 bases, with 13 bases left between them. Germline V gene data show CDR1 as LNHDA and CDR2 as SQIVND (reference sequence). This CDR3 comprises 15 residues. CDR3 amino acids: CASKGGDYSNQPQHF. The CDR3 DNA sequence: TGTGCCAGTAAGGGGGGGGATTATAGCAATCAGCCCCAGCATTTT.

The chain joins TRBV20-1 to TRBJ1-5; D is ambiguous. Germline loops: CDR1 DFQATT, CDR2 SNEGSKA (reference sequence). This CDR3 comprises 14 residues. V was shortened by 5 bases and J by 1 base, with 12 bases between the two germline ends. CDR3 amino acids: CSAGHGFSNQPQHF. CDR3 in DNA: TGCAGTGCTGGCCATGGGTTCAGCAATCAGCCCCAGCATTTT.

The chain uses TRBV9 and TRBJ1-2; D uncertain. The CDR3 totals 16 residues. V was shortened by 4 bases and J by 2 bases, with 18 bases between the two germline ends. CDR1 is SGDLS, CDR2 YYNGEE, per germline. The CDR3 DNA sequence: TGTGCCAGCAGCCGGGCTCTTCCGGGTCAGAACTATGGCTACACCTTC. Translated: CASSRALPGQNYGYTF.